What follows is one T cell receptor (beta chain) and its context. The sample is drawn from a study of tumor-infiltrating lymphocytes in primary liver carcinoma. The CDR3 is made up of 16 amino acids. The germline V gene encodes CDR1 MDHEN and CDR2 SYDVKM. The V end was cut by 3 bases, the J end by 3 bases, with 17 bases between. Total RNA amounting to roughly 0.5 ug was the source from which TCR beta cDNA was made with a constant-region primer. Three rounds of nested multiplex PCR with slightly modified ARM-PCR produced TCR beta libraries. Researchers ran the first two PCR rounds for roughly 11 cycles each with TRBV1-TRBV30 forward primers and a C-beta reverse primer. TCRdb called the multiplex PCR reads again in MiXCR, with one record for every CDR3 protein. The sample shows about 320,000 distinct CDR3 sequences, over 55% of them seen only once. The source of the blood RNA was unsorted whole blood, and germline DNA was extracted as well.

The sequencing sample was made of peripheral blood. The origin of this receptor is a middle-aged man with primary liver carcinoma and hepatitis B virus infection. The chain combines TRBV28 with TRBJ1-2; unclear D gene. The CDR3 sequence: CASSFTEGALYYGYTF. CDR3 coding DNA: TGTGCCAGCAGTTTTACCGAGGGTGCGCTTTACTATGGCTACACCTTC.